Listed below are T cell receptor beta chains from one sample, sequenced in a study of blood T cell repertoires in COVID-19. Using immunoSEQ multiplex PCR, the repertoire was profiled, and TCRdb retains in-frame clones only, with some absent. Among about 130,000 clones listed, about 86% were seen once. The source material was peripheral blood. The receptors derive from a woman aged 50 to 60 with acute or convalescent COVID-19. The CDR3 runs from the conserved cysteine through the conserved F or W. The D gene is left open where the match is weak. Only part of the rows carry a size: once, few, many, or a class if the clone is expanded.

>-|TRBD1|TRBJ2-2|TRBV9
CASSVEKVPGGRTGELFF
TGTGCCAGCAGCGTAGAGAAGGTGCCAGGGGGTCGAACCGGGGAGCTGTTTTTT
>once|TRBD1|TRBJ1-6|TRBV27
CASTRTGVASPLHF
TGTGCCAGCACTCGAACAGGGGTAGCTTCACCCCTCCACTTT
>-|TRBD2|TRBJ2-7|TRBV6-5
CASTSREGNYEQYF
TGTGCCAGCACTAGCCGGGAGGGAAACTACGAGCAGTACTTC
>many|-|TRBJ2-2|TRBV3-1/TRBV3-2
CASSRRQGRGTGELFF
TGTGCCAGCAGCAGGCGGCAGGGGAGGGGCACCGGGGAGCTGTTTTTT
>-|TRBD2|TRBJ2-1|TRBV10-3
CAISESAGGRSYNEQFF
TGTGCCATCAGTGAATCAGCGGGGGGAAGGTCCTACAATGAGCAGTTCTTC
>-|-|TRBJ2-3|TRBV5-5
CASSLGWGVGTDTQYF
TGTGCCAGCAGCTTGGGTTGGGGAGTGGGCACAGATACGCAGTATTTT
>-|-|TRBJ1-3|TRBV15
CATSRDFGTGNTIYF
TGTGCCACCAGCAGAGATTTCGGGACTGGAAACACCATATATTTT
>-|-|TRBJ1-2|TRBV6-5
CASSYSILGDYGYTF
TGTGCCAGCAGTTACTCGATATTAGGAGACTATGGCTACACCTTC
>-|TRBD1|TRBJ1-1|TRBV9
CASSGDREYHTEAFF
TGTGCCAGCAGCGGCGACAGGGAATATCACACTGAAGCTTTCTTT
>once|TRBD1|TRBJ2-2|TRBV15
CASTGQGITGELFF
TGTGCCTCTACGGGACAGGGGATTACCGGGGAGCTGTTTTTT
>-|-|TRBJ1-1|TRBV11-2
CASSRDRVTEAFF
TGTGCCAGCAGCCGTGACAGAGTCACTGAAGCTTTCTTT
>few|-|TRBJ1-5|TRBV19
CATALGGANQPQHF
TGTGCCACCGCACTCGGGGGGGCAAATCAGCCCCAGCATTTT
>-|TRBD2|TRBJ2-7|TRBV5-1
CASSPQWGGYYEQYF
TGCGCCAGCAGCCCCCAATGGGGGGGGTACTACGAGCAGTACTTC
>-|-|TRBJ2-1|TRBV12-3/TRBV12-4
CASSQDRDNEQFF
TGTGCCAGCAGTCAAGACAGAGACAATGAGCAGTTCTTC
>-|-|TRBJ1-1|TRBV12-3/TRBV12-4
CASSSTGPLEAFF
TGTGCCAGCAGTTCCACAGGACCGCTTGAAGCTTTCTTT
>-|-|TRBJ1-1|TRBV3-1/TRBV3-2
CASSQGDRGVTEAFF
TGTGCCAGCAGCCAAGGGGACCGGGGGGTCACTGAAGCTTTCTTT
>-|-|TRBJ1-1|TRBV9
CASSTGTGGAFF
TGTGCCAGCAGTACAGGGACGGGAGGGGCTTTCTTT